The 14 T cell receptor beta chains presented below share a single source sample, sequenced in a study of T cells after yellow fever vaccination. TCRdb fed the 5' RACE reads into MiXCR, producing one record per CDR3 protein. The table records some 340,000 distinct CDR3 sequences, approximately 12% of them present only once. The source material was CD4+ T cells sorted from PBMCs, sampled 45 days after the yellow fever booster vaccination. These receptor sequences come from a man aged 18 to 29 who received the YFV17D yellow fever vaccine.

This chain connects TRBV18 to TRBJ1-2; maybe TRBD1 (6 bases). Germline-derived CDR1 and CDR2 are KGHSH and LQKENI. This CDR3 spans 15 amino acids. Trimming removed 4 bases at V and 5 bases at J, with 17 bases between. The CDR3 DNA reads TGTGCCAGCTCACGAGGGCCCGGGGGCGAGTATGGCTACACCTTC. Translating it yields CASSRGPGGEYGYTF.

V gene TRBV12-3 or TRBV12-4 combines with J gene TRBJ1-2; 9 positions match TRBD1. V lost 6 bases, J lost 4 bases, and 6 bases stayed unmatched. This CDR3 is 14 amino acids long. The CDR3 loop is CASREQGAGYGYTF. CDR3 nucleotides: TGTGCCAGCAGGGAACAGGGGGCGGGCTATGGCTACACCTTC.

There are many counts of this clonotype. This sequence joins TRBV7-9 and TRBJ2-1; possible D gene TRBD2, 6 bases. The CDR3 contains 15 residues. Trimming took 5 bases from V and 7 from J, leaving 18 bases between them. Germline CDR1 and CDR2: SEHNR and FQNEAQ (reference sequence). Here the CDR3 DNA reads TGTGCCAGCAGCCCCAGGAGGGTGGAAGAAAATGAGCAGTTCTTC. Encoded protein: CASSPRRVEENEQFF.

This clonotype has a handful of counts. CDR3 region: CASSEVYWAAEAFF. The DNA for the CDR3 is TGTGCCAGCAGTGAAGTTTATTGGGCCGCTGAAGCTTTCTTT. The chain carries TRBV2 and TRBJ1-1; D unresolved. Per germline, CDR1 SNHLY and CDR2 FYNNEI. The CDR3 length is 14 residues. Trimming left V 1 base short and J 6 bases short, with 12 bases between.

This sequence joins TRBV12-3 or TRBV12-4 and TRBJ2-1, with TRBD1 matching 9 bases. This CDR3 is built from 14 residues. V lost 5 bases to trimming and J lost 7 bases; unmatched junction nucleotides: 6. CDR3 sequence (DNA): TGTGCCAGCAGTCGCGGGACAGGGAGGAATGAGCAGTTCTTC. Protein sequence: CASSRGTGRNEQFF.

There are many counts of this clonotype. The CDR3 nucleotides read TGCAGCGTTGAACCGAAAGGTGAGCAGTTCTTC. This encodes CSVEPKGEQFF. J is TRBJ2-1 and V is TRBV29-1, with no clear D. The CDR3 consists of 11 residues. Deletions cut 2 bases from V and 9 bases from J, with 8 bases between. From germline, CDR1 is SQVTM and CDR2 ANQGSEA.

In this sample, this clonotype turned up many times. The rearrangement links TRBV6-5 to TRBJ1-6, with unresolved D. Germline V lookup: CDR1 MNHEY, CDR2 SVGAGI. The CDR3 has 12 amino acids. The ends were cut back, 6 bases at V and 11 bases at J, with 11 bases in the middle. In DNA form, the CDR3 reads TGTGCCAGCAGCCGGGAGCGTGCACCCCTCCACTTT. It encodes CASSRERAPLHF.

The rearrangement joins TRBV4-3 to TRBJ1-6, with a possible D match to TRBD1 (5 bases). CDR1 is LGHNA and CDR2 is YSLEER in the germline V gene. Trimming removed 8 bases from V and 6 bases from J, with 11 bases in between. The CDR3 sequence is 13 residues long. Here the CDR3 reads CASATGINSPLHF. The CDR3 DNA is TGCGCCAGCGCAACAGGCATTAATTCACCCCTCCACTTT.

This clonotype was picked up a small number of times. The chain carries TRBV11-2 and TRBJ1-6, with D possibly being TRBD1 (6 bases). There are 13 residues in the CDR3. V was shortened by 1 base and J by 9 bases, with 7 bases between the two germline ends. Germline-derived CDR1 and CDR2 are SGHAT and FQNNGV. The CDR3 here is CASSLGQASPLHF. For the CDR3, the DNA is TGTGCCAGCAGCTTAGGACAGGCTTCACCCCTCCACTTT.

This clonotype was observed once. A much larger clone lies a single base off, so this may be a read error. This rearrangement joins TRBV7-9 to TRBJ2-6; D possibly corresponds to TRBD1 (7 bases). Trimming stripped 4 bases from V and 4 bases from J, with 11 bases between. Germline lookup yields CDR1 SEHNR and CDR2 FQNEAQ (reference sequence). The CDR3 sequence is 15 residues long. In DNA, the CDR3 is TGTGCCAGCAGCTACCAGGGGGGAGGGGCCAACGTCCTGACTTTC. Its translation is CASSYQGGGANVLTF.

In its sample, this clonotype was seen many times. This chain uses TRBV7-2 with TRBJ1-6; TRBD1 aligns across 7 bases. The CDR3 runs 14 residues. V trimming: 4 bases; J trimming: 7 bases; junction bases outside the gene matches: 4. Germline CDR1 reads SGHTA; CDR2 reads FQGNSA. CDR3 sequence (DNA): TGTGCCAGCAGCTCACAGGGGCCCAATTCACCCCTCCACTTT. Its protein product is CASSSQGPNSPLHF.

This chain uses TRBV18 with TRBJ1-2, with D perhaps TRBD1 (5 bases). Trimming stripped 1 base from V and 2 bases from J, with 17 bases between. The CDR3 has 17 amino acids. The germline CDR1 and CDR2 sequences are KGHSH and LQKENI. This CDR3 reads CASSPRRDLSFNYGYTF. The CDR3 DNA reads as TGTGCCAGCTCACCACGCAGGGACCTCTCCTTCAACTATGGCTACACCTTC. Looking up the rest from reference TRBV18 and TRBJ1-2 gives the full variable domain: NAGVMQNPRHLVRRRGQEARLRCSPMKGHSHVYWYRQLPEEGLKFMVYLQKENIIDESGMPKERFSAEFPKEGPSILRIQQVVRGDSAAYFCASSPRRDLSFNYGYTFGSGTRLTVV.

The chain uses TRBV5-6 and TRBJ2-6; the D is unclear. Germline assignment: CDR1 SGHDT and CDR2 YYEEEE. The CDR3 totals 14 residues. Trimming shortened V by 2 bases and J by 3 bases, and 6 bases separated the two germline ends. The CDR3 DNA reads as TGTGCCAGCAGCTTTGGTGGTGGGGCCAACGTCCTGACTTTC. This gives the protein CASSFGGGANVLTF. The complete variable domain, with remaining parts taken from reference TRBV5-6 and TRBJ2-6, reads DAGVTQSPTHLIKTRGQQVTLRCSPKSGHDTVSWYQQALGQGPQFIFQYYEEEERQRGNFPDRFSGHQFPNYSSELNVNALLLGDSALYLCASSFGGGANVLTFGAGSRLTVL.

Ten or more counts support this clonotype. The rearrangement links TRBV20-1 to TRBJ2-1; D is perhaps TRBD2 (6 bases). The CDR3 is 14 amino acids. Trimming shortened V by 1 base and J by 3 bases, and 10 bases separated the two germline ends. The germline CDR1 and CDR2 sequences are DFQATT and SNEGSKA (reference sequence). The CDR3 is CSARVEGGYNEQFF. In nucleotides, the CDR3 is TGCAGTGCTAGAGTGGAGGGTGGCTACAATGAGCAGTTCTTC.